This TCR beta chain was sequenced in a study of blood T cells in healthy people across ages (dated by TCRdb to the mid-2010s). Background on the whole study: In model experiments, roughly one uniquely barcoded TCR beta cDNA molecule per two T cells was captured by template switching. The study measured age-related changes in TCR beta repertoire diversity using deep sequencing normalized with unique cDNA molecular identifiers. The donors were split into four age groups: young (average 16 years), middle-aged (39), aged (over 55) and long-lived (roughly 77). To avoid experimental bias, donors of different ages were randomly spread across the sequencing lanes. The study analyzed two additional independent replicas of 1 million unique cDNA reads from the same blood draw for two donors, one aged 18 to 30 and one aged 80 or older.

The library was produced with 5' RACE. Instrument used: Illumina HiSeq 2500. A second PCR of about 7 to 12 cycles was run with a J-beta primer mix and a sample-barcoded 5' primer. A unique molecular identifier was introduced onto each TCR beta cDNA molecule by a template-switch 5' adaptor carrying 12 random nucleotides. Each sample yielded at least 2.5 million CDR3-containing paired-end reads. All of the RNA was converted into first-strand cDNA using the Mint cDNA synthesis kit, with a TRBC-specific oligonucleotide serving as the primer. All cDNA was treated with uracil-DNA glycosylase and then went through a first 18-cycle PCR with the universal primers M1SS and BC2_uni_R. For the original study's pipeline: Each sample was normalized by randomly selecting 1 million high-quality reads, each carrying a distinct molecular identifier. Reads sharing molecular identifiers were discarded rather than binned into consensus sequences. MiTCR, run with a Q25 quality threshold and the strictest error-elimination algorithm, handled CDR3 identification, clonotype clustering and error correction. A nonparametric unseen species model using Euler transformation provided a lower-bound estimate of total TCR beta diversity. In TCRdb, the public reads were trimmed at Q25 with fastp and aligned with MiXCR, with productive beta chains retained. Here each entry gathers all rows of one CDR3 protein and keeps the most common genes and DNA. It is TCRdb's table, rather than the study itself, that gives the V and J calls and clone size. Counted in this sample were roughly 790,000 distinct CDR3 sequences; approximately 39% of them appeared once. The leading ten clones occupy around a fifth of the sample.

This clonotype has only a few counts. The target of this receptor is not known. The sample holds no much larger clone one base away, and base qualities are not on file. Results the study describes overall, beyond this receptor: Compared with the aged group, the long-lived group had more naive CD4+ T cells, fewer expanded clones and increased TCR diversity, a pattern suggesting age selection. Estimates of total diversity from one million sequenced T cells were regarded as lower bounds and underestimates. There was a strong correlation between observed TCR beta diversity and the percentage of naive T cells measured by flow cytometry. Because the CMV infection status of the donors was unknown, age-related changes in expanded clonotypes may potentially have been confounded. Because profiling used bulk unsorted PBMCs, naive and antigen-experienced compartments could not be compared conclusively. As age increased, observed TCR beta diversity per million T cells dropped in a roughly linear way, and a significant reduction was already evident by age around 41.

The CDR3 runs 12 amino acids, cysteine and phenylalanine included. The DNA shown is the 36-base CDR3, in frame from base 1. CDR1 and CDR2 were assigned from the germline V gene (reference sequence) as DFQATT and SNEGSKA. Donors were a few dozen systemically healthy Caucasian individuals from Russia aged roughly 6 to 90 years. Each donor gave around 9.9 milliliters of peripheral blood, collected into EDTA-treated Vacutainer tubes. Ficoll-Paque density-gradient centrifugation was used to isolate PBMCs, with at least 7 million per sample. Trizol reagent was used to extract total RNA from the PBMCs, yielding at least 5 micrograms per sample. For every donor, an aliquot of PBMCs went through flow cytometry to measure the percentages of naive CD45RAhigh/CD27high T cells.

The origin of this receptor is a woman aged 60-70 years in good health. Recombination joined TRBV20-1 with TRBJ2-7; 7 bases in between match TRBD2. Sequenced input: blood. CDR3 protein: CSTSVTPYEQYF. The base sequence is TGCAGCACTAGCGTAACCCCCTACGAGCAGTACTTC.